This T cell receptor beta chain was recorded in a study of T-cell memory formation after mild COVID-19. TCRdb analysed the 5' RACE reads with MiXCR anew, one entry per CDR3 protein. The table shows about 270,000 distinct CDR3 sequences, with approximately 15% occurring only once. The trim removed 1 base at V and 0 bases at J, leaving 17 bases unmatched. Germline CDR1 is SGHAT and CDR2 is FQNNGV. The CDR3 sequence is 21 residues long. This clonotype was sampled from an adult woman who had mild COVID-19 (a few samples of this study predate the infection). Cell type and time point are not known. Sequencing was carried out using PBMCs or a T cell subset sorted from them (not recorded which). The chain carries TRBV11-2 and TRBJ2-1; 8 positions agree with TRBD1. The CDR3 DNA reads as TGTGCCAGCAGCTTAGGTCTCCTCCGGAGACAGGGGCCCAGCTCCTACAATGAGCAGTTCTTC. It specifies CASSLGLLRRQGPSSYNEQFF.